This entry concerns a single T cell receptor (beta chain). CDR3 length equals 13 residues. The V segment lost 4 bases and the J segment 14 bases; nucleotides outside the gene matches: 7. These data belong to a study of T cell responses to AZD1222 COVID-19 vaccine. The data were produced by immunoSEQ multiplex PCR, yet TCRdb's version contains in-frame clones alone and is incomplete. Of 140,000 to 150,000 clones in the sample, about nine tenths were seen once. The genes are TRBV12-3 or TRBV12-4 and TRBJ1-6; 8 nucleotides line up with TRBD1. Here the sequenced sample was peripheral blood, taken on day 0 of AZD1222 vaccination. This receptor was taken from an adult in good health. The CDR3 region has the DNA TGTGCCAGCAGTTCCCCGGACAGGGTGGCCCTCCACTTT. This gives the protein CASSSPDRVALHF.